A single sample gave rise to the 21 T cell receptor beta chains below, sequenced in a study of T cells after yellow fever vaccination (dated by TCRdb to the late 2010s). The library was generated by 5' RACE. Instrument used: Illumina NovaSeq 6000. TCRdb trimmed public reads at Q25 via fastp, called clones via MiXCR and kept in-frame beta chains. Each CDR3 protein appears once, grouped with its most common genes and DNA. The sample has some 240,000 distinct CDR3 sequences on record, under 3.5% of them singletons. 3.2% of the sample lies in the top ten. This specimen's treatment or condition label, interpreted: live attenuated yellow fever vaccine strain. The sample was CD4+ T cells sorted from PBMCs, taken 10 days after the yellow fever booster vaccination. The receptors stem from a man aged 18 to 29 who received the YFV17D yellow fever vaccine.

This chain joins TRBV7-2 and TRBJ2-7, with 9 bases identical to TRBD1. CDR1 SGHTA and CDR2 FQGNSA come from the germline V gene. This CDR3 is built from 15 residues. V lost 6 bases, J lost 3 bases, and 9 bases stayed unmatched. The CDR3 coding sequence is TGTGCCAGCAGTATCGGGACAGGGAAGAGCTACGAGCAGTACTTC. This codes for CASSIGTGKSYEQYF.

This clonotype was recorded many times. This chain links TRBV7-9 with TRBJ2-1; the D gene is possibly TRBD1 (6 bases). The CDR3 sequence is 18 residues long. Per germline, CDR1 SEHNR and CDR2 FQNEAQ (reference sequence). V was shortened by 4 bases and J by 3 bases, with 22 bases between the two germline ends. CDR3 bases: TGTGCCAGCAGCTCTCCCCCCAAGGGCAGGGGTGACTACAATGAGCAGTTCTTC. Translated, it gives CASSSPPKGRGDYNEQFF.

The chain couples TRBV20-1 to TRBJ2-5; TRBD2 aligns across 9 bases. The CDR3 spans 14 residues. V shed 6 bases and J 5 bases; nucleotides not matched to a gene: 10. Per the germline V gene, CDR1 is DFQATT and CDR2 is SNEGSKA (reference sequence). CDR3 sequence reads: CSATISGGTETQYF. CDR3 nucleotide sequence: TGCAGTGCCACCATTAGCGGGGGAACGGAGACCCAGTACTTC.

V and J are TRBV9 and TRBJ1-3; possible D gene TRBD1, 6 bases. Trimming pared 0 bases from V and 1 base from J, leaving 11 bases between. Germline CDR1 is SGDLS and CDR2 is YYNGEE. This CDR3 has 16 amino acids. The CDR3 nucleotides read TGTGCCAGCAGCGTAGATCAGGGACAATCTGGAAACACCATATATTTT. Translating it yields CASSVDQGQSGNTIYF.

The CDR3 protein is CASSPVAGGHTDTQYF. CDR3 in DNA: TGTGCCAGCTCACCAGTCGCGGGGGGGCACACAGATACGCAGTATTTT. This sequence joins TRBV18 and TRBJ2-3; 9 bases fit TRBD2. This CDR3 has 16 residues. With V trimmed by 2 bases and J by 2 bases, 5 bases remained unmatched. CDR1 and CDR2 (germline): KGHSH, LQKENI.

The rearrangement uses TRBV9 and TRBJ2-2, with D unclear. In germline, CDR1 is SGDLS, CDR2 YYNGEE. Trimming left V 3 bases short and J 3 bases short, with 18 bases between. The CDR3 length is 17 residues. CDR3 in amino acids: CASSGKGGTFYTGELFF. CDR3 in DNA: TGTGCCAGCAGCGGAAAGGGTGGTACTTTCTACACCGGGGAGCTGTTTTTT.

Written as DNA, the CDR3 is TGTGCCAGCAGCGCGGACAGCACAGATACGCAGTATTTT. Translation gives CASSADSTDTQYF. The chain employs TRBV5-4 and TRBJ2-3; D is undetermined. V lost 4 bases and J lost 0, with 6 bases in between. CDR1 is SGHNT and CDR2 is YYREEE in the germline V gene (reference sequence). The CDR3 is 13 amino acids. The full variable domain, completed using reference TRBV5-4 and TRBJ2-3, is ETGVTQSPTHLIKTRGQQVTLRCSSQSGHNTVSWYQQALGQGPQFIFQYYREEENGRGNFPPRFSGLQFPNYSSELNVNALELDDSALYLCASSADSTDTQYFGPGTRLTVL.

This clonotype was recorded at least ten times. The CDR3 is CASRGETDTQYF. In nucleotides, the CDR3 is TGTGCCAGCAGAGGAGAAACAGATACGCAGTATTTT. The chain couples TRBV2 to TRBJ2-3; D unresolved. The V and J ends lost 6 bases and 3 bases respectively, with 7 bases between them. The germline V gene has CDR1 SNHLY and CDR2 FYNNEI. The CDR3 has 12 amino acids.

The sample holds many counts of this clonotype. The chain has TRBV7-9 and TRBJ2-5; D call uncertain. The V gene lost 4 bases and the J gene lost 3 bases, with 21 bases spanning the gap. CDR3 size: 17 residues. Germline lookup yields CDR1 SEHNR and CDR2 FQNEAQ (reference sequence). CDR3: CASSSVPAGMVKETQYF. In DNA form, the CDR3 reads TGTGCCAGCAGCTCGGTGCCGGCTGGGATGGTAAAAGAGACCCAGTACTTC.

This chain connects TRBV5-4 to TRBJ1-2; the match to TRBD1 covers 11 bases. Looked up from germline, CDR1 is SGHNT and CDR2 is YYREEE (reference sequence). This CDR3 has 15 amino acids. With V trimmed by 4 bases and J by 2 bases, 4 bases remained unmatched. CDR3 in amino acids: CASSLRDRGNYGYTF. The CDR3, as DNA: TGTGCCAGCAGCCTCCGGGACAGGGGGAACTATGGCTACACCTTC.

The chain joins TRBV20-1 to TRBJ1-6, with 8 bases that match TRBD1. Unmatched junction bases numbered 5, after V lost 6 bases and J lost 7 bases. The germline V gene has CDR1 DFQATT and CDR2 SNEGSKA (reference sequence). This CDR3 spans 13 amino acids. In nucleotides, the CDR3 is TGCAGTGCCGCCGGGACAGGAAATTCACCCCTCCACTTT. Amino acids: CSAAGTGNSPLHF.

This clonotype occurred many times. In nucleotides, the CDR3 is TGTGCCAGCAGCCAGACTCCAGCGAATTCACCCCTCCACTTT. This sequence encodes CASSQTPANSPLHF. The chain uses TRBV12-3 or TRBV12-4 and TRBJ1-6; D not resolved. V lost 6 bases to trimming and J lost 7 bases, with 13 bases between them. The CDR3 consists of 14 residues.

This clonotype was recorded many times. The chain uses TRBV7-8 and TRBJ2-7; D call uncertain. This CDR3 spans 13 amino acids. Germline values: CDR1 SGHVS, CDR2 FQNEAQ. V lost 0 bases and J 2 bases, leaving 5 bases between the germline ends. The CDR3 here is CASSLASAYEQYF. The CDR3 DNA follows: TGTGCCAGCAGCTTAGCGTCAGCCTACGAGCAGTACTTC.

This clonotype occurred a few times. This chain links TRBV10-3 with TRBJ2-1; 11 bases agree with TRBD2. V shed 5 bases, J shed 8 bases, and the junction held 2 bases outside the gene matches. CDR1 is ENHRY and CDR2 is SYGVKD in the germline V gene. CDR3 length: 13 amino acids. As DNA, the CDR3 is TGTGCCATCAGTCTAGCGGGGGGAGATGAGCAGTTCTTC. Translated, it gives CAISLAGGDEQFF.

This clonotype was observed a handful of times. The chain carries TRBV20-1 and TRBJ1-1; D gene ambiguous. Germline V CDR1 and CDR2: DFQATT, SNEGSKA (reference sequence). CDR3 length equals 13 residues. Deletions cut 6 bases from V and 1 base from J, with 12 bases between. The CDR3 DNA reads as TGCAGTGCCCCGGTGCAGGCGAACACTGAAGCTTTCTTT. It codes for CSAPVQANTEAFF.

The chain couples TRBV4-2 to TRBJ2-3; 10 bases map to TRBD2. The CDR3 contains 16 residues. Germline values: CDR1 LGHNA, CDR2 YNFKEQ. The V gene end was trimmed by 2 bases and the J gene end by 2 bases; junction bases not matched to a gene: 4. The chain's CDR3 is CASSQTSGAATDTQYF. CDR3 nucleotides: TGTGCCAGCAGCCAAACTAGCGGGGCGGCCACAGATACGCAGTATTTT.

There are a few counts of this clonotype. This chain connects TRBV7-2 to TRBJ1-5, with D possibly being TRBD1 (6 bases). This CDR3 has 14 residues. V lost 4 bases and J 4 bases, leaving 11 bases between the germline ends. The germline CDR1 and CDR2 sequences are SGHTA and FQGNSA. Here the CDR3 reads CASSSTGMNQPQHF. DNA for the CDR3: TGTGCCAGCAGCTCAACAGGGATGAATCAGCCCCAGCATTTT. Together with reference TRBV7-2 and TRBJ1-5, the CDR3 gives the full variable domain: GAGVSQSPSNKVTEKGKDVELRCDPISGHTALYWYRQSLGQGLEFLIYFQGNSAPDKSGLPSDRFSAERTGGSVSTLTIQRTQQEDSAVYLCASSSTGMNQPQHFGDGTRLSIL.

In this sample, this clonotype turned up many times. The V and J genes are TRBV7-3 and TRBJ2-5; D might be TRBD2 (5 bases). Germline values: CDR1 SGHTA, CDR2 FQGTGA. This CDR3 has 13 residues. V was shortened by 1 base and J by 3 bases, with 6 bases between the two germline ends. The CDR3 DNA is TGTGCCAGCAGCTTAATGCGGGAAGAGACCCAGTACTTC. Protein product: CASSLMREETQYF.

This clonotype has more than one count but fewer than ten. The rearrangement uses TRBV20-1 and TRBJ2-3; no firm D call. CDR3 size: 14 residues. Deletions cut 3 bases from V and 4 bases from J, with 14 bases between. The germline V gene encodes CDR1 DFQATT and CDR2 SNEGSKA (reference sequence). CDR3: CSASAEGLSDTQYF. CDR3 sequence (DNA): TGCAGTGCTAGTGCAGAAGGGTTGTCAGATACGCAGTATTTT.

In its sample, this clonotype was seen a few times. The V and J genes are TRBV19 and TRBJ1-5, with 7 positions matching TRBD1. The CDR3 length is 15 residues. Germline CDR1 reads LNHDA; CDR2 reads SQIVND (reference sequence). The ends lost 10 bases at V and 0 bases at J; junction bases unmatched: 9. The CDR3 is CATDGTDNSNQPQHF. The CDR3 DNA follows: TGTGCCACCGACGGGACAGACAATAGCAATCAGCCCCAGCATTTT.

This chain uses TRBV7-2 with TRBJ1-2; 8 bases agree with TRBD1. V trimming: 5 bases; J trimming: 1 base; junction bases outside the gene matches: 3. The germline V gene encodes CDR1 SGHTA and CDR2 FQGNSA. The CDR3 contains 14 residues. The CDR3 DNA reads as TGTGCCAGCAGCGGGACAGGCCTTAACTATGGCTACACCTTC. As protein: CASSGTGLNYGYTF.